Listed below are T cell receptor beta chains from one sample, sequenced in a study of blood T cell repertoires in COVID-19. Sequenced by immunoSEQ multiplex PCR; TCRdb stores in-frame clones only, minus some. The data show some 350,000 clones, 88% seen once. Sequenced: peripheral blood. Every receptor here comes from a woman in her seventies with COVID-19, enrolled during active disease. Each CDR3 is given with its conserved first and last residue. The D gene is left open where the match is weak. Clone size, where shown, is once, few, many, or a class for clones that have expanded.

J gene | clone size | V gene | D gene | CDR3 length | CDR3 protein | CDR3 DNA
TRBJ1-1 | - | TRBV19 | - | 14 | CASSIPSGGTEAFF | TGTGCCAGTAGTATCCCCAGTGGTGGCACTGAAGCTTTCTTT
TRBJ1-4 | - | TRBV19 | - | 15 | CASSIYFGVYEKLFF | TGTGCCAGTAGTATCTATTTCGGGGTTTATGAAAAACTGTTTTTT
TRBJ2-1 | - | TRBV6-4 | TRBD2 | 16 | CASSGLAGAPHNEQFF | TGTGCCAGCAGTGGCCTAGCGGGGGCACCACACAATGAGCAGTTCTTC
TRBJ2-3 | once | TRBV11-2 | TRBD2 | 17 | CASSLVSGGANTDTQYF | TGTGCCAGCAGCTTAGTAAGCGGGGGGGCCAACACAGATACGCAGTATTTT
TRBJ1-2 | once | TRBV13 | - | 15 | CASSSQEVPNYGYTF | TGTGCCAGCAGCTCGCAGGAAGTCCCTAACTATGGCTACACCTTC
TRBJ2-2 | - | TRBV5-1 | TRBD1 | 15 | CASRPGTGSTGELFF | TGCGCCAGCAGACCTGGGACAGGGAGCACCGGGGAGCTGTTTTTT
TRBJ2-1 | - | TRBV28 | - | 15 | CASSSHRGSIGEQFF | TGTGCCAGCAGTTCCCACCGGGGGTCGATCGGTGAGCAGTTCTTC
TRBJ2-1 | - | TRBV12-3/TRBV12-4 | - | 12 | CASSLSIYEQFF | TGTGCCAGCAGTCTATCTATCTATGAGCAGTTCTTC
TRBJ1-2 | - | TRBV7-9 | TRBD1 | 14 | CASSPPGGWYGYTF | TGTGCCAGCAGCCCACCAGGGGGCTGGTATGGCTACACCTTC
TRBJ2-7 | once | TRBV11-2 | TRBD1 | 15 | CASSLKGQGAYEQYF | TGTGCCAGCAGCTTAAAGGGACAGGGGGCTTACGAGCAGTACTTC
TRBJ2-5 | - | TRBV5-6 | TRBD1 | 14 | CASSPETGAKTQYF | TGTGCCAGCAGTCCTGAGACAGGGGCGAAGACCCAGTACTTC
TRBJ1-5 | - | TRBV7-2 | TRBD1 | 13 | CASSWDRFQPQHF | TGTGCCAGCAGCTGGGACAGGTTCCAGCCCCAGCATTTT
TRBJ1-6 | - | TRBV5-8 | - | 13 | CASSLRLDSPLHF | TGTGCCAGCAGTCTAAGACTGGATTCACCCCTCCACTTT
TRBJ2-5 | - | TRBV18 | TRBD2 | 15 | CASSPTLAGGETQYF | TGTGCCAGCTCACCAACCCTAGCGGGGGGAGAGACCCAGTACTTC
TRBJ1-2 | - | TRBV30 | - | 13 | CACQVQLNYGYTF | TGTGCCTGCCAAGTACAGCTTAACTATGGCTACACCTTC
TRBJ1-5 | - | TRBV7-9 | - | 12 | CASSRLLQPQHF | TGTGCCAGCAGCCGACTTCTCCAGCCCCAGCATTTT
TRBJ2-7 | many | TRBV7-9 | - | 15 | CASSLEARSSYEQYF | TGTGCCAGCAGCTTAGAAGCGAGGAGCTCCTACGAGCAGTACTTC
TRBJ1-2 | few | TRBV28 | - | 10 | CASSSVGYTF | TGTGCCAGCAGTTCGGTTGGCTACACCTTC
TRBJ1-1 | - | TRBV19 | TRBD1 | 18 | CASSTGIGQVLANTEAFF | TGTGCCAGTAGTACCGGAATAGGACAGGTCTTGGCGAACACTGAAGCTTTCTTT
TRBJ1-2 | - | TRBV12-3/TRBV12-4 | - | 13 | CASSYGGTYGYTF | TGTGCCAGCAGTTACGGAGGGACCTATGGCTACACCTTC
TRBJ1-5 | few | TRBV30 | - | 16 | CAWSVFAGQSNQPQHF | TGTGCCTGGAGTGTATTTGCAGGTCAGAGCAATCAGCCCCAGCATTTT
TRBJ1-2 | - | TRBV10-3 | TRBD1 | 13 | CATKDRANYGYTF | TGTGCCACCAAGGACAGGGCGAACTATGGCTACACCTTC
TRBJ1-4 | - | TRBV5-1 | TRBD1 | 15 | CASRFTGGLNEKLFF | TGCGCCAGCAGGTTTACAGGGGGTTTAAATGAAAAACTGTTTTTT
TRBJ1-1 | once | TRBV10-1 | - | 14 | CASKLTILNTEAFF | TGCGCCAGCAAGCTAACGATACTGAACACTGAAGCTTTCTTT
TRBJ1-2 | - | TRBV18 | TRBD1 | 16 | CASSPQTGQGIYGYTF | TGTGCCAGCTCACCGCAAACGGGACAGGGGATTTATGGCTACACCTTC
TRBJ1-1 | - | TRBV6-2/TRBV6-3 | - | 11 | CASSYWGGAFF | TGTGCCAGCAGTTACTGGGGGGGTGCTTTCTTT
TRBJ1-2 | - | TRBV11-1 | - | 14 | CASSLEARNYGYTF | TGTGCCAGCAGCCTCGAGGCGCGAAACTATGGCTACACCTTC
TRBJ2-2 | few | TRBV11-2 | TRBD2 | 19 | CASSSMGGTSGGAPGELFF | TGTGCCAGCAGCTCAATGGGCGGGACTAGCGGGGGGGCCCCCGGGGAGCTGTTTTTT
TRBJ1-1 | - | TRBV18 | - | 14 | CASSPSGVRAEAFF | TGTGCCAGCTCACCCTCGGGAGTAAGGGCTGAAGCTTTCTTT
TRBJ1-3 | - | TRBV18 | - | 14 | CASSPGVAGNTIYF | TGTGCCAGCTCTCCCGGGGTAGCTGGAAACACCATATATTTT
TRBJ2-1 | - | TRBV12-5 | TRBD2 | 16 | CASGSPAGALMVAEFF | TGTGCTAGTGGTTCTCCAGCGGGGGCCCTAATGGTCGCAGAGTTCTTC
TRBJ1-1 | - | TRBV5-4 | TRBD1 | 14 | CASQPTGRTTEAFF | TGTGCCAGCCAACCGACAGGGAGGACGACTGAAGCTTTCTTT
TRBJ2-1 | - | TRBV7-9 | - | 16 | CASSLNLAKFHNEQFF | TGTGCCAGCAGCCTCAATCTAGCGAAATTTCACAATGAGCAGTTCTTC
TRBJ1-1 | - | TRBV6-6 | - | 13 | CASGSWGNTEAFF | TGTGCCAGCGGGAGTTGGGGGAACACTGAAGCTTTCTTT
TRBJ2-2 | once | TRBV7-2 | TRBD2 | 15 | CASSSPGAGGGELFF | TGTGCCAGCAGCTCCCCAGGAGCGGGGGGAGGGGAGCTGTTTTTT
TRBJ1-2 | - | TRBV6-6 | TRBD1 | 14 | CASSYRTGGHGYTF | TGTGCCAGCAGTTACCGGACAGGGGGGCATGGCTACACCTTC
TRBJ2-1 | - | TRBV24-1 | - | 13 | CATSAPLVSSQFF | TGTGCCACCAGTGCCCCTCTTGTCAGTTCACAGTTCTTC
TRBJ2-2 | - | TRBV29-1 | TRBD2 | 14 | CSVGAGGPIGELFF | TGCAGCGTTGGAGCGGGGGGGCCAATCGGGGAGCTGTTTTTT
TRBJ2-5 | - | TRBV7-9 | TRBD2 | 16 | CASSLGSSGGLETQYF | TGTGCCAGCAGCTTAGGGTCGAGCGGGGGGCTCGAGACCCAGTACTTC
TRBJ2-3 | - | TRBV27 | TRBD1 | 16 | CASSYLTGVPPDTQYF | TGTGCCAGCAGTTATCTGACAGGGGTCCCCCCAGATACGCAGTATTTT
TRBJ2-2 | once | TRBV2 | TRBD1 | 16 | CASSVGQGGRTGELFF | TGTGCCAGCAGTGTGGGACAGGGGGGGCGAACCGGGGAGCTGTTTTTT
TRBJ2-1 | - | TRBV9 | - | 16 | CASSVTGGPGYNEQFF | TGTGCCAGCAGCGTTACCGGAGGGCCTGGCTACAATGAGCAGTTCTTC
TRBJ1-2 | - | TRBV7-9 | TRBD1 | 14 | CASSLAQGVSGYTF | TGTGCCAGCAGCTTAGCACAGGGGGTCTCTGGCTACACCTTC
TRBJ2-3 | few | TRBV7-2 | TRBD1 | 16 | CASSSPGQGHADTQYF | TGTGCCAGCAGCTCCCCGGGACAGGGGCACGCAGATACGCAGTATTTT
TRBJ1-5 | - | TRBV3-1/TRBV3-2 | - | 22 | CASSQVVGRKGRKHNSNQPQHF | TGTGCCAGCAGCCAAGTCGTGGGGAGGAAAGGCCGTAAACACAATAGCAATCAGCCCCAGCATTTT
TRBJ1-2 | - | TRBV28 | - | 14 | CASSPTSGNYGYTF | TGTGCCAGCAGTCCGACCTCAGGGAACTATGGCTACACCTTC
TRBJ2-3 | - | TRBV6-5 | TRBD1 | 16 | CASSFVGTGDQDTQYF | TGTGCCAGCAGTTTCGTCGGGACAGGGGATCAAGATACGCAGTATTTT
TRBJ2-7 | - | TRBV13 | - | 14 | CASSLGRGSYEQYF | TGTGCCAGCAGCTTAGGGCGGGGATCGTACGAGCAGTACTTC
TRBJ1-4 | - | TRBV19 | - | 15 | CASTPQLATNEKLFF | TGTGCCAGTACCCCTCAACTCGCAACTAATGAAAAACTGTTTTTT
TRBJ2-3 | - | TRBV11-2 | - | 14 | CATHLAESTDTQYF | TGTGCCACTCACTTAGCGGAAAGCACAGATACGCAGTATTTT
TRBJ1-5 | once | TRBV25-1 | - | 14 | CASSEYTGRQPQHF | TGTGCCAGCAGTGAATATACAGGGCGGCAGCCCCAGCATTTT
TRBJ2-2 | once | TRBV5-1 | - | 11 | CASRVAGELFF | TGCGCCAGCCGGGTGGCCGGGGAGCTGTTTTTT
TRBJ1-2 | - | TRBV7-2 | TRBD1 | 14 | CASSLAGQSYGYTF | TGTGCCAGCAGCTTGGCGGGACAGTCCTATGGCTACACCTTC
TRBJ2-1 | - | TRBV10-3 | TRBD1 | 14 | CAISEGQGPHEQFF | TGTGCCATCAGTGAGGGACAGGGCCCCCATGAGCAGTTCTTC
TRBJ1-1 | - | TRBV29-1 | - | 15 | CSVAGDVGLNTEAFF | TGCAGCGTTGCAGGGGATGTGGGGCTGAACACTGAAGCTTTCTTT
TRBJ2-2 | - | TRBV15 | - | 15 | CATHLGALNTGELFF | TGTGCCACCCACCTAGGGGCGCTGAACACCGGGGAGCTGTTTTTT
TRBJ2-5 | - | TRBV6-5 | TRBD1 | 15 | CASSRQGAVQETQYF | TGTGCCAGCAGTAGACAGGGGGCGGTTCAAGAGACCCAGTACTTC